This T cell receptor beta chain stems from a study of T cells after yellow fever vaccination. Germline CDR1 DFQATT, CDR2 SNEGSKA (reference sequence). The CDR3 has 14 amino acids. Trimming took off 4 bases at V and 4 bases at J, with 16 bases between the two ends. MiXCR was run by TCRdb on the 5' RACE reads, yielding one entry per CDR3 protein. The sample gives 200,000 to 250,000 distinct CDR3 sequences, approximately 3.2% of which show up once; under 3.5% is in the top ten. This clonotype was counted ten times or more. The specimen comprised CD4+ T cells sorted from PBMCs, sampled 10 days after the yellow fever booster vaccination. The chain recombines TRBV20-1 with TRBJ1-2; D is unresolved. This receptor was obtained from a young man who received the YFV17D yellow fever vaccine. The CDR3 here is CSANLLALFYGYTF. In DNA form, the CDR3 reads TGCAGTGCTAACCTCCTCGCTTTGTTCTATGGCTACACCTTC.